These T cell receptor beta chains were read from a single sample in a study of PD-1 blockade in classical Hodgkin lymphoma. TCRdb keeps only in-frame clones here, not all; method: immunoSEQ multiplex PCR. The profile shows approximately 160,000 clones, 78% of them singletons. This material consisted of peripheral blood mononuclear cells (PBMCs), taken before the second cycle of nivolumab. The receptors were gathered from a human donor with classical Hodgkin lymphoma. Each CDR3 is given without its conserved first and last residue.

V | CDR3
TRBV18 | ASSSVRRTMNTEAF
TRBV5-1 | ASSAEGGGKNTGELF
TRBV7-9 | ASSSKGLANTGELF
TRBV2 | ASSTTETQY
TRBV27 | ASSLLQGADTQY
TRBV6-1 | ASSEVFLNNEQF
TRBV7-9 | ASSPYRDEQY
TRBV7-2 | ASRDRTLYGYT
TRBV6-1 | ASSEGGGSYGYT
TRBV2 | ASSGPRDSPLH
TRBV7-2 | ASSFGPTSDTQY
TRBV30 | ALQKSRGYEQY
TRBV7-5 | ARSPWPGELF
TRBV10-3 | AISESASGGGEQF
TRBV28 | ASSFDPHGTQY
TRBV6-5 | ASSAAGASSYEQY
TRBV7-9 | ASSTLGGSYT
TRBV5-8 | ASSLRSYTGELF
TRBV28 | ASSLLRALVAEQF
TRBV5-1 | ASSPGDVDGYT
TRBV2 | ASSEQAKNIQY
TRBV11-2 | ASSLAGGPFYEQY
TRBV6-6 | ASSQDRGYGYT
TRBV25-1 | ASSELRGPPYEQY
TRBV7-9 | ASSLTWGWEQY
TRBV7-6 | ASSLAGVSGNTGELF
TRBV4-2 | ASSQDSSGGSNQPQH
TRBV6-1 | ASSEKGFRLAVNSYEQY
TRBV10-3 | AISETQGNEKLF
TRBV7-7 | AIGSALQETQY
TRBV9 | ASSVEGGRFQETQY
TRBV6-5 | ASSYSFDREAF
TRBV27 | ASSLSGGNYGYT
TRBV10-3 | AISGEGNYGYT
TRBV5-1 | ASSSGTQNTEAF
TRBV5-4 | ASSGGTSGSFLNTQY
TRBV11-2 | ASSGGMAEQF
TRBV25-1 | ASSGGTTDTQY
TRBV30 | AWSGGGYEQY
TRBV10-3 | AASALPGGDGNTIY
TRBV25-1 | ASSPLAGTQY
TRBV6-5 | ASSYLSGAYEQY
TRBV10-3 | AISTGYEQY
TRBV7-9 | ASSLTANEQF
TRBV6-6 | ASSPRDSFEKLF
TRBV19 | ATARKGSNGYT
TRBV6-5 | ASSLQGVTEAF
TRBV5-1 | ASSLGGTDTQY
TRBV30 | AWTLGRALAKNIQY